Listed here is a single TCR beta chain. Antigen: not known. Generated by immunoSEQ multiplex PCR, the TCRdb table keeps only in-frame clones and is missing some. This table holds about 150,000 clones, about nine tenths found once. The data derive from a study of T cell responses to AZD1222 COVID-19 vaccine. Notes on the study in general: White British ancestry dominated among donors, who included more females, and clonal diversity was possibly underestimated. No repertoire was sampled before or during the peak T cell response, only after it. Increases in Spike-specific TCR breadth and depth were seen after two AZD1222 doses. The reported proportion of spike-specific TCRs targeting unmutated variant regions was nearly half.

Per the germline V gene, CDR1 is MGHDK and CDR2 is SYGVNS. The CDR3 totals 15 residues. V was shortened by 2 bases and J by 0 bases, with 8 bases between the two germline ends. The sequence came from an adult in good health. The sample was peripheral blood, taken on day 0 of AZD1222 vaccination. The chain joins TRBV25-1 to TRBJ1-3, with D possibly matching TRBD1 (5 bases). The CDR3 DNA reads TGTGCCAGCAGTGAACTGGGACGCTCTGGAAACACCATATATTTT. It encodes CASSELGRSGNTIYF.